These T cell receptor beta chains were read from a single sample in a study of cytomegalovirus exposure and HLA in healthy donors. Assay: immunoSEQ multiplex PCR; the TCRdb copy retains only in-frame clones and omits some. The sample holds tens of thousands of clones, around 84% seen once. The sample comprised PBMCs. Every receptor here comes from a woman between 18 and 30 years old in good health and CMV-seronegative. CDR3s include the opening cysteine and the closing phenylalanine or tryptophan. The D gene is left open where the match is weak. A clone size is listed for some rows: how often the clone was seen (once, few, many), or a class if it is expanded.

19,TRBV10-2,-,TRBD2,TRBJ2-5,TGCGCCAGCAGCGTCGGGACTAGCGGGAGCTCTGAGCTCCAAGAGACCCAGTACTTC,CASSVGTSGSSELQETQYF
16,TRBV7-9,-,TRBD2,TRBJ2-5,TGTGCCAGCAGCCCATTGACTAGCGGGGCTGAAGAGACCCAGTACTTC,CASSPLTSGAEETQYF
16,TRBV2,-,TRBD2,TRBJ2-7,TGTGCCAGCAGTGAAAAGGGTAGCGGGAGTGGCTACGAGCAGTACTTC,CASSEKGSGSGYEQYF
12,TRBV7-2,-,TRBD1,TRBJ1-1,TGTGCCAGCAGCCCAGACAGGGTGGGAGCTTTCTTT,CASSPDRVGAFF
13,TRBV6-6,-,TRBD2,TRBJ2-7,TGTGCCAGCAGTTTACTAGCGGCTTACGAGCAGTACTTC,CASSLLAAYEQYF
13,TRBV27,few,-,TRBJ2-1,TGTGCCAGCAGTTTCACAGGGAACAATGAGCAGTTCTTC,CASSFTGNNEQFF
15,TRBV5-1,-,TRBD2,TRBJ2-1,TGCGCCAGCAGCTTGGGGGGACTAGCGGGCAATGAGCAGTTCTTC,CASSLGGLAGNEQFF
14,TRBV30,-,TRBD1,TRBJ2-7,TGTGCCTGGAGTGTGGGGACAGGGCCCTACGAGCAGTACTTC,CAWSVGTGPYEQYF
15,TRBV5-1,-,TRBD1,TRBJ1-4,TGCGCCATCAGCCTAAGGACAGGGGGTAATGAAAAACTGCTTTTT,CAISLRTGGNEKLLF
15,TRBV19,-,-,TRBJ1-3,TGTGCCAGTAGTACGGACAAATACTCTGGAAACACCATATATTTT,CASSTDKYSGNTIYF
14,TRBV7-9,-,-,TRBJ2-7,TGTGCCAGCAGCCCCCCCGGGGCGGGATACGAGCAGTACTTC,CASSPPGAGYEQYF
16,TRBV7-2,-,TRBD2,TRBJ2-7,TGTGCCAGCAGCTTAGGCTTGCCTAGCGGGAGGAGCGAGCAGTACTTC,CASSLGLPSGRSEQYF
12,TRBV7-2,-,-,TRBJ1-1,TGTGCCAGCAGTCACCGACGGGGTGAAGCTTTCTTT,CASSHRRGEAFF
14,TRBV7-8,-,-,TRBJ1-2,TGTGCCAGCAGCTTAGGCAGGGTAGACTATGGCTACACCTTC,CASSLGRVDYGYTF
16,TRBV13,-,TRBD2,TRBJ2-3,TGTGCCAGCAGCTCCGGCCTAGCGGCGTACACAGATACGCAGTATTTT,CASSSGLAAYTDTQYF
15,TRBV15,once,-,TRBJ1-4,TGTGCCACCAGCAGAGAAGGACAGCTTAATGAAAAACTGTTTTTT,CATSREGQLNEKLFF
16,TRBV4-1,-,-,TRBJ1-4,TGCGCCAGCAGCCAAGATATGGGCAGGGAGGGTGAAAAACTGTTTTTT,CASSQDMGREGEKLFF
13,TRBV6-6,-,-,TRBJ1-1,TGTGCCAGCAGTTACGAGGGTGACACTGAAGCTTTCTTT,CASSYEGDTEAFF
13,TRBV6-1,-,-,TRBJ2-1,TGTGCCAGCAGTGGCGGACTATTCAATGAGCAGTTCTTC,CASSGGLFNEQFF
14,TRBV7-2,-,-,TRBJ1-2,TGTGCCAGCAGCTTAAAATCCTCGGTATATGGCTACACCTTC,CASSLKSSVYGYTF
16,TRBV14,-,TRBD2,TRBJ2-5,TGTGCCAGCAGCCTTTCCCTTAGCGGGATACAAGAGACCCAGTACTTC,CASSLSLSGIQETQYF
17,TRBV7-2,-,TRBD2,TRBJ2-3,TGTGCCAGCAGCTTAGATGGTAGCGGGGTGGGGAAAGATACGCAGTATTTT,CASSLDGSGVGKDTQYF
15,TRBV7-8,few,-,TRBJ2-1,TGTGCCAGCAGCTTAGATGGCCTAGCTTACAATGAGCAGTTCTTC,CASSLDGLAYNEQFF